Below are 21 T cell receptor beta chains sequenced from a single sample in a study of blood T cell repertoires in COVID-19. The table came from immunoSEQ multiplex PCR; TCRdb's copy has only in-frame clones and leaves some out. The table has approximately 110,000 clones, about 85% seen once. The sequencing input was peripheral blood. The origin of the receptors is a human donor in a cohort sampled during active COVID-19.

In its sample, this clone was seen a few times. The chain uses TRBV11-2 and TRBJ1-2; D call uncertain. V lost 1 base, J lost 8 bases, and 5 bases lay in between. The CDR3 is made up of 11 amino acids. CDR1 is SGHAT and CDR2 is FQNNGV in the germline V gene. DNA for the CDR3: TGTGCCAGCAGCTTAGGGCAGGGCTACACCTTC. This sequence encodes CASSLGQGYTF.

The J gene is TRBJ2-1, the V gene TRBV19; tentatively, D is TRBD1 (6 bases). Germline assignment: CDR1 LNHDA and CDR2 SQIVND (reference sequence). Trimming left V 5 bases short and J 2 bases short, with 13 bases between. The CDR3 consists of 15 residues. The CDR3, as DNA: TGTGCCAGTAGTCAGGGGAGCCCCCCCTACAATGAGCAGTTCTTC. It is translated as CASSQGSPPYNEQFF.

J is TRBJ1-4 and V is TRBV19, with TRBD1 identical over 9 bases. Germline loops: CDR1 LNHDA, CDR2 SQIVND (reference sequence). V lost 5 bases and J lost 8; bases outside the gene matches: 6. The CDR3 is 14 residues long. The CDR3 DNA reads TGTGCCAGTAGTGAACAGGGGGCTAGAGAAAAACTGTTTTTT. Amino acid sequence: CASSEQGAREKLFF.

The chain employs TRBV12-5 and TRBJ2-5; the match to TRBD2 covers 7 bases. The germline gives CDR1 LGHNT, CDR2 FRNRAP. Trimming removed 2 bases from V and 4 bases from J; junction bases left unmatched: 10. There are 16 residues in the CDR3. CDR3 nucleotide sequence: TGTGCTAGTGGTTTGTTACACGTGGGGGGGGGAGAGACCCAGTACTTC. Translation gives CASGLLHVGGGETQYF. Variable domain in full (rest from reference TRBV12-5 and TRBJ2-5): DARVTQTPRHKVTEMGQEVTMRCQPILGHNTVFWYRQTMMQGLELLAYFRNRAPLDDSGMPKDRFSAEMPDATLATLKIQPSEPRDSAVYFCASGLLHVGGGETQYFGPGTRLLVL.

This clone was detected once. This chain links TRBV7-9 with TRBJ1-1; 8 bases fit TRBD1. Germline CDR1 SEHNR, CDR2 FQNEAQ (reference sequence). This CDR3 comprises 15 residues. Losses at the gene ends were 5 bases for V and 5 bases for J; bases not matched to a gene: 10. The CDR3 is CASSPSVTGGTEAFF. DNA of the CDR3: TGTGCCAGCAGCCCCTCAGTTACAGGGGGTACTGAAGCTTTCTTT.

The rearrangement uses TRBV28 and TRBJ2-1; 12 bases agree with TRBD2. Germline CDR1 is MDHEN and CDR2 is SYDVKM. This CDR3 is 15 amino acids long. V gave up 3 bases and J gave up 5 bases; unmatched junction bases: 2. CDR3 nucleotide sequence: TGTGCCAGCAGTTTGAGACTAGCGGGAGACAATGAGCAGTTCTTC. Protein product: CASSLRLAGDNEQFF.

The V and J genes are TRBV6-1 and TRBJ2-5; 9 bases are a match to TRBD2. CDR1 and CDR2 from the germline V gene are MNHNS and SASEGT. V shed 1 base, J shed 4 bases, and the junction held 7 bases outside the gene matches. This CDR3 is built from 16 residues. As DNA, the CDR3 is TGTGCCAGCAGTGAAGAGGGTGGCGGGGGGGCAGAGACCCAGTACTTC. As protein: CASSEEGGGGAETQYF.

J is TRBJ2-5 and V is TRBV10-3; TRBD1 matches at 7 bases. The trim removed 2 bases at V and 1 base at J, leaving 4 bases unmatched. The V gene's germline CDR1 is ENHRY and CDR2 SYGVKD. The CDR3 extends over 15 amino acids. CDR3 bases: TGTGCCATCAGTGAGCCCGCAGGGGGCCAAGAGACCCAGTACTTC. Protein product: CAISEPAGGQETQYF.

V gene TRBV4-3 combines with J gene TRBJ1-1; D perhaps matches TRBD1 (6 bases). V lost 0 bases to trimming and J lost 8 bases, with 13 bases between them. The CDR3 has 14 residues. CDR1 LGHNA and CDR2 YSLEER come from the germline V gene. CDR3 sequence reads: CASSQDYSTGEAFF. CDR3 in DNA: TGCGCCAGCAGCCAAGATTATAGCACAGGGGAAGCTTTCTTT.

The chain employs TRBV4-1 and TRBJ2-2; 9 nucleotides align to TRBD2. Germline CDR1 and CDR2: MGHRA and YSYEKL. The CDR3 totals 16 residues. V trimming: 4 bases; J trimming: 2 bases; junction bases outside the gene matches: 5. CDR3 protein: CASSPRTSDNTGELFF. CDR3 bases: TGCGCCAGCAGCCCGCGGACTAGCGACAACACCGGGGAGCTGTTTTTT.

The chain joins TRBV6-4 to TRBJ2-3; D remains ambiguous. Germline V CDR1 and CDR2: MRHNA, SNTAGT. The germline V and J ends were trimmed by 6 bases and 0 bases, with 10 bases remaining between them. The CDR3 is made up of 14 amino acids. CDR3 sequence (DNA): TGTGCCAGCAGCCCGGCAGGTAGCACAGATACGCAGTATTTT. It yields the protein CASSPAGSTDTQYF.

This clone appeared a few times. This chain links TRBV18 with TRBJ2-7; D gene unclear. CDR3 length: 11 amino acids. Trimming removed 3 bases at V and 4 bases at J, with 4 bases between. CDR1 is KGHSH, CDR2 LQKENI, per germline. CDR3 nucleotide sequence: TGTGCCAGCTCACCCGCGTACGAGCAGTACTTC. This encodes CASSPAYEQYF.

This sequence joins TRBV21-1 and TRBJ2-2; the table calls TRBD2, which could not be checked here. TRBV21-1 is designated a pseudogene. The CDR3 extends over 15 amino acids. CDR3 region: CASSKAALGTGELFF. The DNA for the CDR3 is TGTGCCAGCAGCAAGGCGGCGTTGGGCACCGGGGAGCTGTTTTTT.

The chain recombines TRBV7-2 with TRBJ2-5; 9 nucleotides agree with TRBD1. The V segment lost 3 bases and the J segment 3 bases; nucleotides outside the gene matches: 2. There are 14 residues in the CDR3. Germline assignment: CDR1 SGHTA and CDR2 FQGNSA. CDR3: CASSFDRGKETQYF. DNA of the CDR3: TGTGCCAGCAGCTTCGACAGGGGGAAAGAGACCCAGTACTTC.

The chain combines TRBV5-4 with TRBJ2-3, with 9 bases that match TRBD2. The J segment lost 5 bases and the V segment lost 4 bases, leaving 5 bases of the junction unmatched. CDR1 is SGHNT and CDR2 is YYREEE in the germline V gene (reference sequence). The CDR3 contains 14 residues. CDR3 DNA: TGTGCCAGCAGCGCGGGACTAGCATTAGATACGCAGTATTTT. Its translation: CASSAGLALDTQYF.

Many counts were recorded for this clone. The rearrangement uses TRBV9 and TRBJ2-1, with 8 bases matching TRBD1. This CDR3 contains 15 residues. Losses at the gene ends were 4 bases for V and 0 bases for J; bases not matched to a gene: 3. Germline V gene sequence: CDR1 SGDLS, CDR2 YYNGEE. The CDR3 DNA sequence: TGTGCCAGCAGCTCAACAGGGGGCTCCTACAATGAGCAGTTCTTC. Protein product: CASSSTGGSYNEQFF.

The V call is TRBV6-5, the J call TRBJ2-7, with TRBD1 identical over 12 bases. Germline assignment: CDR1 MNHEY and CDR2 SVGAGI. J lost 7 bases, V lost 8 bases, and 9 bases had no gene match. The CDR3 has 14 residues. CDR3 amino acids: CASWPGQGASEQYF. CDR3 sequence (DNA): TGTGCCAGCTGGCCGGGACAGGGGGCTTCGGAGCAGTACTTC.

CDR3 DNA sequence: TGTGCCAGCAGGGAAAGAGGGGGCGAAAAACTGTTTTTT. Its translation is CASRERGGEKLFF. The genes are TRBV27 and TRBJ1-4; 7 bases are a match to TRBD1. The CDR3 runs to 13 residues. Germline CDR1 and CDR2: MNHEY and SMNVEV (reference sequence). J was trimmed by 8 bases and V by 6 bases; bases with no gene match: 6.

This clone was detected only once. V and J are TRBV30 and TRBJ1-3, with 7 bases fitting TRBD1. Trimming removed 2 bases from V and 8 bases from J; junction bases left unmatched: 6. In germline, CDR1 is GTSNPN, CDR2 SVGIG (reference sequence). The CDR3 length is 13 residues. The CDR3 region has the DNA TGTGCCTGGAGTACCTCGACAGGGTACACCATATATTTT. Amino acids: CAWSTSTGYTIYF. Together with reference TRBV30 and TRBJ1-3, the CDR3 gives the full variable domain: SQTIHQWPATLVQPVGSPLSLECTVEGTSNPNLYWYRQAAGRGLQLLFYSVGIGQISSEVPQNLSASRPQDRQFILSSKKLLLSDSGFYLCAWSTSTGYTIYFGEGSWLTVV.

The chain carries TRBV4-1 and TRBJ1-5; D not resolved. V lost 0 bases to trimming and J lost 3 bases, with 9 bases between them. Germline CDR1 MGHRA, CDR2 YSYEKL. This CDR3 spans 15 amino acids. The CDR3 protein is CASSQDSASNQPQHF. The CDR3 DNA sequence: TGCGCCAGCAGCCAAGATAGTGCTTCCAATCAGCCCCAGCATTTT.

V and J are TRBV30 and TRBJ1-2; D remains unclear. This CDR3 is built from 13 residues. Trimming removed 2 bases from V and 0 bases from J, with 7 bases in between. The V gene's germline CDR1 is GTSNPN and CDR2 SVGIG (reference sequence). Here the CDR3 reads CAWSRVPNYGYTF. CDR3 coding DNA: TGTGCCTGGAGTAGAGTTCCTAACTATGGCTACACCTTC. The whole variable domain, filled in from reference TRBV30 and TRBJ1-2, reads SQTIHQWPATLVQPVGSPLSLECTVEGTSNPNLYWYRQAAGRGLQLLFYSVGIGQISSEVPQNLSASRPQDRQFILSSKKLLLSDSGFYLCAWSRVPNYGYTFGSGTRLTVV.